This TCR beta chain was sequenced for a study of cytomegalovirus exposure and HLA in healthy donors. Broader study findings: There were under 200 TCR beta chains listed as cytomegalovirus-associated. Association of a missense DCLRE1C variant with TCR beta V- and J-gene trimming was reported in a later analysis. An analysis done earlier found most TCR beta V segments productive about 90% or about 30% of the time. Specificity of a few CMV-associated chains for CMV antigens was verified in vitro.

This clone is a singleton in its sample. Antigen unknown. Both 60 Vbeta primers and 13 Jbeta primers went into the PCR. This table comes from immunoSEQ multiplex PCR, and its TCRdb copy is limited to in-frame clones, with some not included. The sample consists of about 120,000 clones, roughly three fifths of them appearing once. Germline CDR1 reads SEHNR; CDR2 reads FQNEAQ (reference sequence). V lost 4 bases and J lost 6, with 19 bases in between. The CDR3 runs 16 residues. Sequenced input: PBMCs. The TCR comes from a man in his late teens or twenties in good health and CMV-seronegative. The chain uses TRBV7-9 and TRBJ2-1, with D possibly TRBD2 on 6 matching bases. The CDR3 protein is CASSSPGPEGSNEQFF. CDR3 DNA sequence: TGTGCCAGCAGCTCCCCGGGGCCGGAGGGATCCAATGAGCAGTTCTTC.